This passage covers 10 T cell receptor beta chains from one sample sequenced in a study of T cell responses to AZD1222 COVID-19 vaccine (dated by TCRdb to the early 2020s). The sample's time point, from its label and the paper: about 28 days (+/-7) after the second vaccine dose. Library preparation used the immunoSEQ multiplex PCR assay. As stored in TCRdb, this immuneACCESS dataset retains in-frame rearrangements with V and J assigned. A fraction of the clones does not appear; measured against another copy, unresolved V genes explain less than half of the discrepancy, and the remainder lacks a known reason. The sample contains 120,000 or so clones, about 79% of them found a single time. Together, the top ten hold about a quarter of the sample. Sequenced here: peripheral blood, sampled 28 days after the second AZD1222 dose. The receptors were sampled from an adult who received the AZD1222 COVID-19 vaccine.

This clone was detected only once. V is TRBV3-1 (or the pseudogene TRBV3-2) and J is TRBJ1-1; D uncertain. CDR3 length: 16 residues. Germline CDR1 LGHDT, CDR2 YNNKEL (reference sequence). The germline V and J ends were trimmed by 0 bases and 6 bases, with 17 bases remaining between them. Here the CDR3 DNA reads TGTGCCAGCAGCCAAGATCAGTATACCGCGGGCTCTGAAGCTTTCTTT. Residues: CASSQDQYTAGSEAFF.

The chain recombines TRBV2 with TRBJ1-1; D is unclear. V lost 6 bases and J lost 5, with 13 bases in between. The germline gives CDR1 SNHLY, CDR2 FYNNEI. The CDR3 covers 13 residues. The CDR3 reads CASRAGWTTEAFF. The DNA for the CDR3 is TGTGCCAGCAGGGCGGGGTGGACGACTGAAGCTTTCTTT.

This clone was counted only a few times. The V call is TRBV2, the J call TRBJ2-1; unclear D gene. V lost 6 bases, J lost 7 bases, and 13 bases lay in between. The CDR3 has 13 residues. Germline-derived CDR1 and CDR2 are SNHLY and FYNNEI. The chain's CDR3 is CASSRESGNEQFF. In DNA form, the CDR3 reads TGTGCCAGCAGCCGAGAATCCGGTAATGAGCAGTTCTTC.

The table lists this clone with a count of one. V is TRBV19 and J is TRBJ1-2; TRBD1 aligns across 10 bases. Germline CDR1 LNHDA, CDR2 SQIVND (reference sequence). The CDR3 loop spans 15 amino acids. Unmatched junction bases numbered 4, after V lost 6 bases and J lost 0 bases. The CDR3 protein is CASSPDRGPNYGYTF. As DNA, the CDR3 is TGTGCCAGTAGCCCCGACAGGGGGCCTAACTATGGCTACACCTTC.

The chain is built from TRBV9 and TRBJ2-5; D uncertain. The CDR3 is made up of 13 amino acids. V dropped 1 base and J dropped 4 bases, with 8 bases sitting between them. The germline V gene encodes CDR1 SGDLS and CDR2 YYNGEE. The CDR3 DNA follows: TGTGCCAGCAGCGTACAAAACAGAGAGACCCAGTACTTC. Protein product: CASSVQNRETQYF.

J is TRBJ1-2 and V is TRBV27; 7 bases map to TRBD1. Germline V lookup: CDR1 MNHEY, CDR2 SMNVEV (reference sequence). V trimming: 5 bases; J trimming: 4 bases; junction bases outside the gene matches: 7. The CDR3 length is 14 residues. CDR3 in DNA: TGTGCCAGCAGTAATCGGGACAGCTTCTATGGCTACACCTTC. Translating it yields CASSNRDSFYGYTF.

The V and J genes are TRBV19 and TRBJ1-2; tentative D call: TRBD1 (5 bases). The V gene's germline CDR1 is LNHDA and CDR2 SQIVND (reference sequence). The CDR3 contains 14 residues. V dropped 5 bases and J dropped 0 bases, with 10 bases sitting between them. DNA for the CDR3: TGTGCCAGTAGTCAGGGCTCTGCTAACTATGGCTACACCTTC. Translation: CASSQGSANYGYTF.

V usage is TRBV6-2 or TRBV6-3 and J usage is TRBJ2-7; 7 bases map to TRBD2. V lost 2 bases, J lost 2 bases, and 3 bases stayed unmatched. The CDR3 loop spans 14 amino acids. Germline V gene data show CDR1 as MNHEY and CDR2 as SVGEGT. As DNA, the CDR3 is TGTGCCAGCAGTTACGGGAGGGGCCCCTACGAGCAGTACTTC. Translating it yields CASSYGRGPYEQYF.

The CDR3 spells CASTLETQYF. In nucleotides, the CDR3 is TGTGCCAGCACCCTAGAAACGCAGTATTTT. The chain is built from TRBV2 and TRBJ2-3; unclear D gene. The V gene's germline CDR1 is SNHLY and CDR2 FYNNEI. The CDR3 is made up of 10 amino acids. The V end lost 7 bases, the J end lost 9 bases, and 8 bases lay between the germline ends.

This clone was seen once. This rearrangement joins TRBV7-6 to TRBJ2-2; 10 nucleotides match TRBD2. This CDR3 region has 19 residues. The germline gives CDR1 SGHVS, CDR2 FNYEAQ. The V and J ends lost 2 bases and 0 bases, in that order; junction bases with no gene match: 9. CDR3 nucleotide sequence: TGTGCCAGCAGCTTAAGGCCTAGCGGGGGCCAATCGAACACCGGGGAGCTGTTTTTT. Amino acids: CASSLRPSGGQSNTGELFF.